Listed here are 11 T cell receptor beta chains from one sample, sequenced in a study of cytomegalovirus exposure and HLA in healthy donors. PCR primers comprised 60 Vbeta and 13 Jbeta primers. Sequencing used immunoSEQ multiplex PCR; TCRdb keeps in-frame clones, though not all of them. The sample lists 60,000 to 85,000 clones; about 74% were seen once. The sample was PBMCs. These receptors all stem from a human donor in good health.

The J gene is TRBJ1-5, the V gene TRBV5-1, with 9 bases identical to TRBD1. Trimming took 4 bases from V and 2 from J; bases not matched to a gene: 1. CDR1 and CDR2 from the germline V gene are SGHRS and YFSETQ. This CDR3 has 14 residues. CDR3: CASSRTGGNQPQHF. CDR3 in DNA: TGCGCCAGCAGCCGGACAGGGGGCAATCAGCCCCAGCATTTT.

V is TRBV27 and J is TRBJ1-1; TRBD1 is a possible D gene (6 bases). The CDR3 extends over 14 amino acids. CDR1 is MNHEY, CDR2 SMNVEV, per germline (reference sequence). Trimming removed 5 bases at V and 2 bases at J, with 12 bases between. The CDR3 is CASSPRGGNTEAFF. CDR3 DNA: TGTGCCAGCAGTCCCCGAGGGGGAAACACTGAAGCTTTCTTT.

The chain recombines TRBV9 with TRBJ2-2, with TRBD2 matching 9 bases. Germline CDR1 and CDR2: SGDLS and YYNGEE. This CDR3 region has 17 residues. Germline trimming cut 3 bases from V and 0 bases from J; bases unmatched to any gene: 6. The CDR3 region has the DNA TGTGCCAGCAGCGCCCGACTAGCGGAGCCGAACACCGGGGAGCTGTTTTTT. Protein: CASSARLAEPNTGELFF.

This chain links TRBV29-1 with TRBJ1-1, with D possibly being TRBD1 (6 bases). V was pared by 3 bases and J by 3 bases, with 14 bases between. CDR3 length: 14 residues. CDR1 and CDR2 from the germline V gene are SQVTM and ANQGSEA. CDR3 in amino acids: CSVENTGGHTEAFF. The CDR3, as DNA: TGCAGCGTTGAGAATACCGGGGGGCACACTGAAGCTTTCTTT.

The chain carries TRBV7-9 and TRBJ1-1; 7 positions match TRBD1. The CDR3 sequence is 12 residues long. Germline V gives CDR1 SEHNR, CDR2 FQNEAQ (reference sequence). The V and J ends lost 2 bases and 12 bases, in that order; junction bases with no gene match: 6. The CDR3 reads CASSLSGGMTFF. In nucleotides, the CDR3 is TGTGCCAGCAGCTTATCAGGGGGGATGACTTTCTTT.

Only a few counts were recorded for this clone. The chain has TRBV5-4 and TRBJ2-2; possibly TRBD2 for D (5 bases). This CDR3 is 16 amino acids long. The V gene lost 2 bases and the J gene lost 4 bases, with 15 bases spanning the gap. Germline lookup yields CDR1 SGHNT and CDR2 YYREEE (reference sequence). This chain's CDR3 is CASSFRTASSTGELFF. CDR3 bases: TGTGCCAGCAGCTTTCGGACTGCTTCGAGCACCGGGGAGCTGTTTTTT. The variable domain in full, with the rest retrieved from reference TRBV5-4 and TRBJ2-2, is ETGVTQSPTHLIKTRGQQVTLRCSSQSGHNTVSWYQQALGQGPQFIFQYYREEENGRGNFPPRFSGLQFPNYSSELNVNALELDDSALYLCASSFRTASSTGELFFGEGSRLTVL.

The chain is built from TRBV27 and TRBJ1-2, with D tentatively TRBD1 (5 bases). CDR3 size: 15 residues. Germline CDR1 MNHEY, CDR2 SMNVEV (reference sequence). V was cut by 6 bases and J by 4 bases, with 18 bases left in between. CDR3 nucleotide sequence: TGTGCCAGCAGGGCTGGCGGCAGGGTTACCTATGGCTACACCTTC. Translating gives CASRAGGRVTYGYTF.

The rearrangement joins TRBV2 to TRBJ1-5; TRBD1 is a possible D gene (6 bases). The V end was cut by 3 bases, the J end by 0 bases, with 6 bases between. Germline assignment: CDR1 SNHLY and CDR2 FYNNEI. The CDR3 sequence is 14 residues long. Written as DNA, the CDR3 is TGTGCCAGCAGTGACAGGGGTAGCAATCAGCCCCAGCATTTT. Translated, it gives CASSDRGSNQPQHF. The variable domain in full, completed from reference TRBV2 and TRBJ1-5, reads EPEVTQTPSHQVTQMGQEVILRCVPISNHLYFYWYRQILGQKVEFLVSFYNNEISEKSEIFDDQFSVERPDGSNFTLKIRSTKLEDSAMYFCASSDRGSNQPQHFGDGTRLSIL.

This clone was picked up a small number of times. V usage is TRBV6-6 and J usage is TRBJ2-6, with D perhaps TRBD1 (5 bases). This CDR3 contains 15 residues. The V gene lost 6 bases and the J gene lost 0 bases, with 9 bases spanning the gap. Per germline, CDR1 MNHNY and CDR2 SVGAGI (reference sequence). The CDR3 DNA is TGTGCCAGCAGGACAGCCAGCTCTGGGGCCAACGTCCTGACTTTC. This encodes CASRTASSGANVLTF.

The genes are TRBV7-3 and TRBJ2-1; D is perhaps TRBD1 (7 bases). The germline gives CDR1 SGHTA, CDR2 FQGTGA. Trimming shortened V by 2 bases and J by 9 bases, and 20 bases separated the two germline ends. The CDR3 is made up of 16 amino acids. CDR3 sequence: CASSLGEGRGAGEQFF. The DNA of the CDR3 is TGTGCCAGCAGCTTAGGGGAAGGCAGGGGGGCTGGTGAGCAGTTCTTC.

The chain joins TRBV10-2 to TRBJ1-1, with TRBD1 matching 7 bases. This CDR3 is 16 amino acids long. V lost 6 bases and J lost 1; bases outside the gene matches: 11. CDR1 and CDR2 (germline): WSHSY, SAAADI. This CDR3 is CASSQNVQGSNTEAFF. The CDR3 coding sequence is TGCGCCAGCAGCCAAAACGTACAGGGGTCGAACACTGAAGCTTTCTTT.